A selection of T cell receptor beta chains follows, all from one sample in a study of cytomegalovirus exposure and HLA in healthy donors. Sequencing used immunoSEQ multiplex PCR; TCRdb keeps in-frame clones, though not all of them. This sample lists 220,000 or so clones; its ten largest clones have roughly 1.2%. The sequenced sample consisted of PBMCs. These receptors all come from a girl aged 2 to 10 in good health and CMV-seropositive. The CDR3 runs from the conserved cysteine through the conserved F or W. Each record gives: D gene, V gene, J gene, CDR3 length, CDR3 DNA, CDR3 protein. The D gene is left open where the match is weak.

>.|TRBV6-1|TRBJ1-1|15
TGTGCCAGCAGTGAAGCAAGGTTAACAGACACTGAAGCTTTCTTT
CASSEARLTDTEAFF
>.|TRBV6-5|TRBJ2-3|14
TGTGCCAGCAGGCTTTACGGACTCACAGATACGCAGTATTTT
CASRLYGLTDTQYF
>TRBD1|TRBV9|TRBJ1-4|15
TGTGCCAGCAGCGTAGAAGGCCAGGGGGGTGAAAAACTGTTTTTT
CASSVEGQGGEKLFF
>.|TRBV29-1|TRBJ2-2|12
TGCAGCGGTCGACATGCCACCGGGGAGCTGTTTTTT
CSGRHATGELFF
>TRBD1|TRBV5-6|TRBJ1-1|12
TGTGCCAGCAGGCAGGGGGGAACTGAAGCTTTCTTT
CASRQGGTEAFF
>TRBD1|TRBV28|TRBJ2-7|17
TGTGCCAGCAGTCCATGGGACAAGGGGGCCCCAGGGGAAGGGCAGTACTTC
CASSPWDKGAPGEGQYF
>.|TRBV15|TRBJ2-1|12
TGTGCCACCAGCAGGCCCGGGGGTGAGCAGTTCTTC
CATSRPGGEQFF
>TRBD2|TRBV19|TRBJ2-3|15
TGTGCCAGTAGTGTCTCAGCGGGAGTGGCCGATACGCAGTATTTT
CASSVSAGVADTQYF
>TRBD1|TRBV19|TRBJ2-7|14
TGTGCCAGTAGTGCCGGACAGGCGACCTACGAGCAGTACTTC
CASSAGQATYEQYF
>.|TRBV7-2|TRBJ1-2|14
TGTGCCAGCAGCTTAGGGTTGAGTAGCTATGGCTACACCTTC
CASSLGLSSYGYTF
>.|TRBV15|TRBJ2-1|13
TGTGCCACCAGCCCCCCCGTATTCAATGAGCAGTTCTTC
CATSPPVFNEQFF
>TRBD1|TRBV27|TRBJ1-2|15
TGTGCCAGCAGCCCCCGGGACAGCCCGTCTTATGGCTACACCTTC
CASSPRDSPSYGYTF
>TRBD1|TRBV5-1|TRBJ2-7|15
TGCGCCAGCAGCTTGGCCGGGACAGGGACCTACGAGCAGTACTTC
CASSLAGTGTYEQYF
>TRBD1|TRBV28|TRBJ1-2|15
TGTGCCACCAGGGACAGCCTAATTTCCACGGGTGGCTACACCTTC
CATRDSLISTGGYTF
>.|TRBV2|TRBJ1-2|15
TGTGCCAGCAGTGAAATGGCAGGACGACAGTATGGCTACACCTTC
CASSEMAGRQYGYTF
>.|TRBV18|TRBJ1-5|14
TGTGCCAGCTCCCCTACAGGAGGCAATCAGCCCCAGCATTTT
CASSPTGGNQPQHF
>.|TRBV2|TRBJ2-7|13
TGTGCCAGCACAAGCGGTTACTCCTACGAGCAGTACTTC
CASTSGYSYEQYF